The clone carrying this TCR beta chain was recorded a few times. The data were obtained in a study of control samples from healthy donors and cancer patients. The V end lost 4 bases, the J end lost 1 base, and 7 bases lay between the germline ends. The CDR3 extends over 13 amino acids. Germline loops: CDR1 SGHTA, CDR2 FQGNSA. Sequenced by immunoSEQ multiplex PCR; TCRdb stores in-frame clones only, minus some. The data hold 70,000 to 90,000 clones, with approximately 94% observed a single time. The sample consisted of blood. The genes are TRBV7-2 and TRBJ1-1, with no clear D. The sequence came from a middle-aged woman in good health. CDR3 region: CASSSNRNTEAFF. The CDR3 DNA reads TGTGCCAGCAGCTCAAACAGGAACACTGAAGCTTTCTTT.